These 3 T cell receptor beta chains were all obtained from the same sample, sequenced in a study of blood T cells in healthy people across ages. Primers used in a second PCR of about 7 to 12 cycles were a sample-barcoded 5' primer and a J-beta primer mix. TCRdb analysed the 5' RACE reads with MiXCR anew, one entry per CDR3 protein. The sample consists of about 800,000 distinct CDR3 sequences, 55% to 70% of them appearing once. Sequencing used blood. The receptors come from a man aged 30 to 39 in good health.

In its sample, this clonotype was seen a few times. The V and J genes are TRBV15 and TRBJ2-7; no clear D. Deletions cut 4 bases from V and 2 bases from J, with 12 bases between. Germline CDR1 is LNHNV and CDR2 is YYDKDF (reference sequence). The CDR3 runs to 14 residues. CDR3 sequence: CATSKGREAYEQYF. CDR3 nucleotide sequence: TGTGCCACCAGCAAGGGCAGAGAAGCCTACGAGCAGTACTTC.

This clonotype occurred once. The chain combines TRBV20-1 with TRBJ2-1; D possibly corresponds to TRBD1 (5 bases). CDR1 is DFQATT and CDR2 is SNEGSKA in the germline V gene (reference sequence). Trimming cost V 4 bases and J 0 bases, with 10 bases left between them. The CDR3 length is 14 residues. The CDR3 loop reads CSAIDSISYNEQFF. CDR3 in DNA: TGCAGTGCTATCGACAGTATCTCCTACAATGAGCAGTTCTTC.

The gene calls are TRBV6-2 or TRBV6-3 and TRBJ1-2; 8 nucleotides agree with TRBD1. The CDR3 contains 12 residues. Germline lookup yields CDR1 MNHEY and CDR2 SVGEGT. V lost 7 bases and J lost 8; bases outside the gene matches: 6. CDR3 coding DNA: TGTGCCAGCAACCAGGGGGCCGTCGGCTACACCTTC. Its translation: CASNQGAVGYTF.